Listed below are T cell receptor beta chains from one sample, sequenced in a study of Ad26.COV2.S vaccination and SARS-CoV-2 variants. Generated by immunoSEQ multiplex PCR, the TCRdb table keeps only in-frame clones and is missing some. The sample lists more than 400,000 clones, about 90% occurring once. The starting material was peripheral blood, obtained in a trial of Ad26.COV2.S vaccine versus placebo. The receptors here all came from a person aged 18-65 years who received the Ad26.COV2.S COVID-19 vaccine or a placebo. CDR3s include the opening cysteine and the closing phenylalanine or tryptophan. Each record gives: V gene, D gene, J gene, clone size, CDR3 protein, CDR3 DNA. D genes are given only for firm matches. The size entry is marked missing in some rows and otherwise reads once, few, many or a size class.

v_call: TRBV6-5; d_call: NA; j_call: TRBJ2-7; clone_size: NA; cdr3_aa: CASTWGIEQYF; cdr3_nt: TGTGCCAGCACTTGGGGGATTGAGCAGTACTTC
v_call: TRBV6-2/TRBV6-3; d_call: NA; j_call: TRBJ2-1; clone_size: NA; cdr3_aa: CASSPQANNEQFF; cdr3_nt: TGTGCCAGCAGTCCCCAGGCGAATAATGAGCAGTTCTTC
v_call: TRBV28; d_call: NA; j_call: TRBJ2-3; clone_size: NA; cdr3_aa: CASRSGIFTDTQYF; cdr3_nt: TGTGCCAGCAGGTCAGGGATATTCACAGATACGCAGTATTTT
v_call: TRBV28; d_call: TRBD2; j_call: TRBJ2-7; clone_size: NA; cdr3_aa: CASSPGSGFLYEQYF; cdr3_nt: TGTGCCAGCAGTCCGGGTAGCGGGTTCCTCTACGAGCAGTACTTC
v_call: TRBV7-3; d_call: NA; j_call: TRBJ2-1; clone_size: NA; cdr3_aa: CASSPSPSYNEQFF; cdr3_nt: TGTGCCAGCAGCCCCAGCCCCTCCTACAATGAGCAGTTCTTC
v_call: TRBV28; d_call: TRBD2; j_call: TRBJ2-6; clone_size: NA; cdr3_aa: CASRRLGLAGGFSGANVLTF; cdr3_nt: TGTGCCAGCAGGCGTCTTGGACTAGCGGGAGGGTTTTCTGGGGCCAACGTCCTGACTTTC
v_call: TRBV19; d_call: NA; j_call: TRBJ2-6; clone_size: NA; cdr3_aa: CASKGGWGLGANVLTF; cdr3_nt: TGTGCCAGTAAAGGGGGATGGGGTCTCGGGGCCAACGTCCTGACTTTC
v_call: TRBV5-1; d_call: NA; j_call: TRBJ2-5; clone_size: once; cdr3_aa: CASSPPGETQYF; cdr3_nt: TGCGCCAGCAGCCCCCCAGGGGAGACCCAGTACTTC
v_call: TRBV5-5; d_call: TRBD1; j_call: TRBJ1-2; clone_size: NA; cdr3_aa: CASSLADREGGYTF; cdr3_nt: TGTGCCAGCAGCTTGGCCGACAGGGAGGGTGGCTACACCTTC
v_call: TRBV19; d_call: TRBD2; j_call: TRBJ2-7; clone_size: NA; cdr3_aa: CASSEIAGGPGEQYF; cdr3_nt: TGTGCCAGTAGTGAAATAGCGGGAGGGCCGGGGGAGCAGTACTTC
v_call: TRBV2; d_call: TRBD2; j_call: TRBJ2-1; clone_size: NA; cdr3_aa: CASRGSTSGRGDEQFF; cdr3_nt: TGTGCCAGCAGGGGTTCGACTAGCGGGAGGGGCGATGAGCAGTTCTTC
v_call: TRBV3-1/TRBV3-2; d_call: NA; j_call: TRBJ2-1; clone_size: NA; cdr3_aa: CASSRNRAQGMKEQFF; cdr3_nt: TGTGCCAGCAGCCGAAACCGGGCCCAAGGAATGAAGGAGCAGTTCTTC
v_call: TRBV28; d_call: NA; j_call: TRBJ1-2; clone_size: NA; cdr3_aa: CASGPYGYTF; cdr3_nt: TGTGCCAGCGGGCCCTATGGCTACACCTTC
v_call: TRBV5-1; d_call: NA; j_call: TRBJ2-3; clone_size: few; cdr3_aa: CASSPQDAGRTDTQYF; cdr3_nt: TGCGCCAGCAGCCCCCAGGACGCGGGCCGCACAGATACGCAGTATTTT
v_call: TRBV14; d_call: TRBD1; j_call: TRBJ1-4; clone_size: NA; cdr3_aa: CASSLWTGRNEKLFF; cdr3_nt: TGTGCCAGCAGCCTTTGGACAGGGCGTAATGAAAAACTGTTTTTT
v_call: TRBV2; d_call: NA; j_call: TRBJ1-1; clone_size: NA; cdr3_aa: CASSDDKNTEAFF; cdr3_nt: TGTGCCAGCAGCGATGACAAGAACACTGAAGCTTTCTTT
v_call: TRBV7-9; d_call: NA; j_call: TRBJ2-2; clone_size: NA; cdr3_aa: CASSLVRYREDTGELFF; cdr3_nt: TGTGCCAGCAGCTTAGTAAGGTACAGGGAGGACACCGGGGAGCTGTTTTTT
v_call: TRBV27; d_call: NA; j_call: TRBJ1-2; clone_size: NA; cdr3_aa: CASSPDMSSTYGYTF; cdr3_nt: TGTGCCAGCAGTCCGGACATGTCGAGTACATATGGCTACACCTTC
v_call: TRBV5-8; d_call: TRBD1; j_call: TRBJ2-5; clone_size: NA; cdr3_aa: CASSLGTGNTQETQYF; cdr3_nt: TGTGCCAGCAGCCTAGGGACAGGGAACACCCAAGAGACCCAGTACTTC
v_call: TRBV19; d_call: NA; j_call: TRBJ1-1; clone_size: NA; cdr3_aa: CASSITPNTEAFF; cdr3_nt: TGTGCCAGTAGTATAACTCCGAACACTGAAGCTTTCTTT
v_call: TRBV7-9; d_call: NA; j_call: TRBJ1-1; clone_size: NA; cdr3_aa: CASSLWAGNTEAFF; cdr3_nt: TGTGCCAGCAGCTTATGGGCAGGAAACACTGAAGCTTTCTTT
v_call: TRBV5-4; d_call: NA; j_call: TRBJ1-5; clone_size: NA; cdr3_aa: CASSGDFPNQPQHF; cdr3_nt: TGTGCCAGCAGCGGGGACTTTCCTAATCAGCCCCAGCATTTT
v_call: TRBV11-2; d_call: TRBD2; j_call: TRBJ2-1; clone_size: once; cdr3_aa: CASSLVALAATSSYNEQFF; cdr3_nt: TGTGCCAGCAGCTTAGTGGCCCTAGCGGCCACAAGCTCCTACAATGAGCAGTTCTTC
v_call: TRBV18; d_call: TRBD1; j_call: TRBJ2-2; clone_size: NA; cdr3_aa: CASSPPAGGQGFVGELFF; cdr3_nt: TGTGCCAGCTCACCACCGGCTGGTGGACAGGGATTTGTCGGGGAGCTGTTTTTT
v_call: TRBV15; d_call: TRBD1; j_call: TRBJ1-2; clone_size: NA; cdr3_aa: CATSRLKTGTYGDGYTF; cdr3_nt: TGTGCCACCAGCCGTCTAAAGACAGGGACCTATGGCGATGGCTACACCTTC
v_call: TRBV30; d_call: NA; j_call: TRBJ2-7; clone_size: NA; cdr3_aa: CAWKQEGYEQYF; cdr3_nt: TGTGCCTGGAAACAGGAAGGCTACGAGCAGTACTTC
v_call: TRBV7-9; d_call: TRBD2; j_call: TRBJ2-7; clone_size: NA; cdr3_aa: CASSPTAGAYEQYF; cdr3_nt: TGTGCCAGCAGCCCCACGGCGGGAGCCTACGAGCAGTACTTC
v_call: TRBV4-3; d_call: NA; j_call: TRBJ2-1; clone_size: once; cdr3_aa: CASSQDPGGEEQFF; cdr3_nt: TGCGCCAGCAGCCAAGACCCGGGGGGCGAGGAGCAGTTCTTC
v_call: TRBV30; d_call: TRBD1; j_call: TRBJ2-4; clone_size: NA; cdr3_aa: CALDRGRENIQYF; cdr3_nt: TGTGCCTTGGACAGGGGCCGGGAAAACATTCAGTACTTC
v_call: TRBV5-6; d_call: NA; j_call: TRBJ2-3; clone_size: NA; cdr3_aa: CASRASSTDTQYF; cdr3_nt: TGTGCCAGCAGGGCTAGTAGCACAGATACGCAGTATTTT
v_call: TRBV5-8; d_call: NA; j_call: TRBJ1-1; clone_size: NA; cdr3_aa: CASSLGTEAFF; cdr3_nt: TGTGCCAGCAGCTTGGGTACTGAAGCTTTCTTT
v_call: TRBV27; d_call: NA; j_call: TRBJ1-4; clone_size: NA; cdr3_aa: CASSLNYRGTSKLFF; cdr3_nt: TGTGCCAGCAGTTTAAATTACCGCGGGACTTCGAAACTGTTTTTT
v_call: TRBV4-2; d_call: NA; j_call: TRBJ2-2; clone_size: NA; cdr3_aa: CASSQVGAGASGELFF; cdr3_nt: TGTGCCAGCAGCCAAGTGGGGGCCGGGGCTTCCGGGGAGCTGTTTTTT
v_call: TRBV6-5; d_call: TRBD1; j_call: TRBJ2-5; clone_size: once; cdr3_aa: CASSYRGGSETQYF; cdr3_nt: TGTGCCAGCAGTTACCGAGGGGGCAGTGAGACCCAGTACTTC
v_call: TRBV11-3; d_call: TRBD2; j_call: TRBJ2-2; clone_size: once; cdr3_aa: CASSPGLAGGSKPGELFF; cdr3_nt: TGTGCCAGCAGCCCAGGACTAGCGGGAGGATCGAAACCCGGGGAGCTGTTTTTT
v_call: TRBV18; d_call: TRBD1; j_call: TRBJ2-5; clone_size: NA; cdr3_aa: CASSPGTALQETQYF; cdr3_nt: TGTGCCAGCTCACCAGGGACAGCCCTTCAAGAGACCCAGTACTTC
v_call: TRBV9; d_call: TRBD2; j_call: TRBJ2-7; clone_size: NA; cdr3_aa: CASSPREGPLSYEQYF; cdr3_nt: TGTGCCAGCAGCCCCCGGGAGGGCCCATTATCCTACGAGCAGTACTTC
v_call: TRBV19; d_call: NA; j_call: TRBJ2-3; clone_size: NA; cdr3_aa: CASSIGFHSTDTQYF; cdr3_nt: TGTGCCAGTAGTATCGGCTTCCACTCCACAGATACGCAGTATTTT
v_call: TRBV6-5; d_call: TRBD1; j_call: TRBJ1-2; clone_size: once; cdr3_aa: CASSTNRGSYGYTF; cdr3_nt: TGTGCCAGCAGTACCAACAGGGGCTCATATGGCTACACCTTC
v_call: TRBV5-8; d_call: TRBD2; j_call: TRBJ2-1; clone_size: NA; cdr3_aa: CASSTGLAGGGDNEQFF; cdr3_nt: TGTGCCAGCAGCACCGGACTAGCGGGAGGGGGAGACAATGAGCAGTTCTTC
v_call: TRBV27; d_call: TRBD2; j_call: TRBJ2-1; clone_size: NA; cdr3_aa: CASRLPRGNEQFF; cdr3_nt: TGTGCCAGCAGGCTCCCGCGGGGGAATGAGCAGTTCTTC
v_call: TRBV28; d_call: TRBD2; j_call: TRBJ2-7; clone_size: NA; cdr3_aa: CASSTIHFGTSGSYEQYF; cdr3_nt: TGTGCCAGCAGTACTATTCATTTTGGGACTAGCGGCTCCTACGAGCAGTACTTC
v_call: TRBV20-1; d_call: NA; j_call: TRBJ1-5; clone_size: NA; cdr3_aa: CSASRDQPQHF; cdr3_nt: TGCAGTGCTAGCAGGGATCAGCCCCAGCATTTT
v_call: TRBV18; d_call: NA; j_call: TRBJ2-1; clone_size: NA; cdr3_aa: CASSPRGASDNEQFF; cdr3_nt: TGTGCCAGCTCACCACGGGGGGCGAGCGACAATGAGCAGTTCTTC
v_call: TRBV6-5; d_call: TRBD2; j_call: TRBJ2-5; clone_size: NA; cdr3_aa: CASRRLAGVGETQYF; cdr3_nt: TGTGCCAGCAGACGACTAGCGGGAGTTGGAGAGACCCAGTACTTC
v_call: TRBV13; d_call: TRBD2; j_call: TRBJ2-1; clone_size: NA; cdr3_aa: CASSLKGLSSNEQFF; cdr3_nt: TGTGCCAGCAGCTTAAAGGGACTATCCTCGAATGAGCAGTTCTTC
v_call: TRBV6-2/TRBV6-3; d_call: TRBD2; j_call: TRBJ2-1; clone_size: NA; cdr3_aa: CASSYGWLAGVNEQFF; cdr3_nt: TGTGCCAGCAGTTACGGGTGGCTAGCGGGAGTCAATGAGCAGTTCTTC
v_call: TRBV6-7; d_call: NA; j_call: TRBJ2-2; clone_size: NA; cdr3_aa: CARTSYTGELFF; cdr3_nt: TGTGCCAGGACTAGTTACACCGGGGAGCTGTTTTTT
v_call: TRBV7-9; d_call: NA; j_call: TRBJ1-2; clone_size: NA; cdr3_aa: CASSLGGGYGYTF; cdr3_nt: TGTGCCAGCAGCTTAGGAGGGGGCTATGGCTACACCTTC
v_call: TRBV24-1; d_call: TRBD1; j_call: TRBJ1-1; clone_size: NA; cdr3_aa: CATSDSDRVTEAFF; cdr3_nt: TGTGCCACCAGTGACTCCGACAGGGTTACTGAAGCTTTCTTT
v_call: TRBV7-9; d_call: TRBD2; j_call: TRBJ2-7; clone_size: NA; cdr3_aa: CASRGTSDEQYF; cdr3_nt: TGTGCCAGCAGAGGGACTAGTGACGAGCAGTACTTC